This T cell receptor beta chain stems from a study of blood T cell repertoires in COVID-19 (dated by TCRdb to 2020 to 2021). General notes on the study: Samples from collaborators originated in the United States, Italy and Spain and spanned both the acute and convalescent phases of COVID-19. The prospective study material was composed of cDNA or gDNA derived from T cells, B-cell-depleted T cells, or PBMCs. Deeply sampled blood TCRbeta repertoires from subjects exposed to, actively infected with, or recovered from COVID-19 were included in the dataset. The repertoires were released in a freely available public database intended as a resource for research on the immune response to SARS-CoV-2. Samples came from the ongoing ImmuneRACE study (first 160 participants) plus 1,254 subjects from 6 global collaborators. Nearly every sample came with metadata listing a de-identified subject ID, COVID-19 status, age in years and sex. HLA class I and class II types, where available, came from metadata supplied by the sample provider rather than from assay-based typing. Summary of the overall study and its limitations: Clinical and demographic metadata were provided uncurated, with the amount varying by source and participant.

The collaborating institutions used their own protocols to collect whole blood in K2EDTA tubes. For TCRbeta analysis, collaborators shipped samples in one of three forms: frozen whole blood, isolated PBMCs, or DNA extracted from either of those sample types. The CDR3 runs 17 residues from the cysteine to the phenylalanine. Of the read, only the CDR3 DNA is kept; its 51 bases are in frame from base 1. The germline V gene provides CDR1 MDHEN and CDR2 SYDVKM. Trimming at the junction amounts to 4 bases on V and 1 base on J, and the germline ends lie 16 bases apart. A remark on this clone: What this receptor recognizes is not known. Base qualities are missing; no much larger clone stands one base away.

TCRbeta CDR3 regions were amplified from genomic DNA by means of the immunoSEQ Assay, a bias-controlled multiplex PCR. Per the original workflow: Within the assay, amplification of reference gene primers was used to estimate how many nucleated cells each sample contained. Sequence reads were collapsed and filtered to measure the absolute abundance of every unique TCRbeta CDR3 rearrangement. For each sample, productive Simpson clonality was calculated by taking the square root of Simpson's diversity index across productive rearrangements. TCRdb limited this immuneACCESS table to in-frame rearrangements with V and J called. A share of clones is missing; checked studies link under half to unresolved V genes, and the rest is unexplained. Clone size and V and J calls were adopted from that table, with D and trimming inferred from the DNA. In all, the sample holds about 120,000 clones, and 60% to 80% of those were seen once. 7.9% of the sample lies in the top ten.

The V gene is TRBV28 and the J gene is TRBJ1-4; TRBD1 is perhaps the D gene, given 5 matching bases. This clonotype was obtained from a human donor in a cohort sampled during active COVID-19. The sample consisted of peripheral blood. The DNA is as follows: TGTGCCAGCAGTTCTGGCGGGCAGGGACTAACTAATGAAAAACTGTTTTTT. Translated, it reads CASSSGGQGLTNEKLFF.